This T cell receptor beta chain was recorded in a study of blood T cell repertoires in COVID-19. Study in general: Material from acute and convalescent COVID-19 was sourced from the United States, Italy and Spain. PBMCs, B-cell-depleted T cells, or T cells were the source of the cDNA or gDNA that made up the material.

Original data processing: Cell counts per sample came from amplifying reference gene primers. Produced via immunoSEQ multiplex PCR; TCRdb's table is partial and in-frame only. That table supplies the V and J calls and clone size; D and trimming were determined from the DNA. The sample lists more than 80,000 clones, about 90% occurring once. The CDR3 consists of 17 residues. The clonotype was recovered from a man at least 80 years old with acute or convalescent COVID-19. Sequenced material: peripheral blood. The chain links TRBV21-1 to TRBJ1-5; the DNA was not compared with TRBD1, the D call given in the table. TRBV21-1 is termed a pseudogene. CDR3 DNA sequence: TGTGCCAGCAGCAAAGGGGACAGGGAAGCCGGCAATCAGCCCCAGCATTTT. Translation: CASSKGDREAGNQPQHF.